This T cell receptor (beta chain) was obtained from a study of shared clonotypes between healthy human individuals. The authors split each subset's genomic DNA evenly across several immunoSEQ plates. Assay used: immunoSEQ multiplex PCR; TCRdb lists only in-frame clones, some missing. Here the sample spans approximately 530,000 clones, 90% to 96% being singletons. The sample comprised naive CD4+ T cells sorted from blood. The sample's subset: CD45RA+ positively selected. The clonotype was recovered from a woman younger than 45 in good health.

CDR3 in DNA: TGTGCCAGTAGTGGACCTAGCGGGAGGGCCGGTGAGCAGTACTTC. Its translation is CASSGPSGRAGEQYF. V is TRBV19 and J is TRBJ2-5; TRBD2 matches 12 bases. This CDR3 has 15 residues. Germline V gene sequence: CDR1 LNHDA, CDR2 SQIVND (reference sequence). V lost 5 bases to trimming and J lost 11 bases; unmatched junction nucleotides: 12.